Below are 14 T cell receptor beta chains sequenced from a single sample in a study of T cell responses to AZD1222 COVID-19 vaccine. The table came from immunoSEQ multiplex PCR; TCRdb's copy has only in-frame clones and leaves some out. The sample consists of 95,000 to 150,000 clones, roughly 87% of them appearing once. The sample here was peripheral blood, taken 28 days after the second AZD1222 dose. The receptor set was obtained from an adult who received the AZD1222 COVID-19 vaccine.

This rearrangement joins TRBV18 to TRBJ2-4; maybe TRBD2 (5 bases). Germline CDR1 KGHSH, CDR2 LQKENI. This CDR3 has 18 residues. V was pared by 3 bases and J by 2 bases, with 20 bases between. The CDR3 bases are TGTGCCAGCTCACCTTTTTCGTCAGCAGTCGGGACCAAAAACATTCAGTACTTC. Translating it yields CASSPFSSAVGTKNIQYF.

The CDR3 DNA reads TGTGCCAGCAGCCCACCGGGACAGGGAATTGGTGGCTACACCTTC. Protein: CASSPPGQGIGGYTF. The gene calls are TRBV7-9 and TRBJ1-2, with TRBD1 matching over 9 bases. V lost 5 bases to trimming and J lost 7 bases; unmatched junction nucleotides: 11. Germline assignment: CDR1 SEHNR and CDR2 FQNEAQ (reference sequence). This CDR3 has 15 residues.

This chain joins TRBV28 and TRBJ2-2, with no clear D. Per the germline V gene, CDR1 is MDHEN and CDR2 is SYDVKM. The germline V and J ends were trimmed by 2 bases and 7 bases, with 5 bases remaining between them. The CDR3 is 12 residues long. The CDR3 is CASSLPSGELFF. For the CDR3, the DNA is TGTGCCAGCAGTTTACCTAGCGGGGAGCTGTTTTTT.

This rearrangement joins TRBV18 to TRBJ1-5, with a possible D match to TRBD1 (6 bases). The germline gives CDR1 KGHSH, CDR2 LQKENI. CDR3 length: 16 amino acids. V dropped 3 bases and J dropped 4 bases, with 16 bases sitting between them. The CDR3 loop reads CASSPIRTDSNQPQHF. In nucleotides, the CDR3 is TGTGCCAGCTCACCGATCAGGACAGACTCGAATCAGCCCCAGCATTTT.

V is TRBV6-5 and J is TRBJ1-2; tentatively, D is TRBD1 (5 bases). V was trimmed by 4 bases and J by 8 bases, leaving 20 bases between them. Per the germline V gene, CDR1 is MNHEY and CDR2 is SVGAGI. This CDR3 comprises 15 residues. The CDR3 loop reads CASSFRSRLWDGYTF. In nucleotides, the CDR3 is TGTGCCAGCAGTTTTAGGAGCAGGCTCTGGGACGGCTACACCTTC.

The chain joins TRBV19 to TRBJ1-4, with TRBD1 matching 12 bases. Germline V CDR1 and CDR2: LNHDA, SQIVND (reference sequence). This CDR3 comprises 14 residues. The ends lost 11 bases at V and 5 bases at J; junction bases unmatched: 6. The CDR3 spells CASGQGAINEKLFF. In DNA form, the CDR3 reads TGTGCCTCGGGACAGGGGGCGATCAATGAAAAACTGTTTTTT.

The chain links TRBV18 to TRBJ1-4; TRBD1 aligns across 8 bases. With V trimmed by 6 bases and J by 7 bases, 4 bases remained unmatched. The CDR3 covers 13 residues. Germline CDR1 is KGHSH and CDR2 is LQKENI. In DNA form, the CDR3 reads TGTGCCAGCTCCGTGACAGGGGTTGAAAAACTGTTTTTT. Amino acids: CASSVTGVEKLFF.

V gene TRBV5-4 combines with J gene TRBJ1-6; D not certain. V was shortened by 4 bases and J by 7 bases, with 12 bases between the two germline ends. The germline gives CDR1 SGHNT, CDR2 YYREEE (reference sequence). This CDR3 has 14 amino acids. Here the CDR3 DNA reads TGTGCCAGCAGCGCCTTGGTTGGGAATTCACCCCTCCACTTT. This gives the protein CASSALVGNSPLHF.

The J gene is TRBJ1-1, the V gene TRBV11-2, with 10 positions matching TRBD1. CDR1 is SGHAT and CDR2 is FQNNGV in the germline V gene. This CDR3 is 13 amino acids long. V shed 5 bases and J 10 bases; nucleotides not matched to a gene: 7. The DNA for the CDR3 is TGTGCCAGCAGCGTCGACAGGGGGCGCGGAGCTTTCTTT. Translated, it gives CASSVDRGRGAFF.

This clone appeared a few times. The rearrangement uses TRBV5-6 and TRBJ1-3, with D unresolved. The CDR3 has 16 amino acids. From germline, CDR1 is SGHDT and CDR2 YYEEEE. Deletions cut 0 bases from V and 2 bases from J, with 12 bases between. The CDR3 bases are TGTGCCAGCAGCTTGGGGGTGTCGGTTGCTGGAAACACCATATATTTT. This encodes CASSLGVSVAGNTIYF.

The V and J genes are TRBV19 and TRBJ1-4; possibly TRBD1 for D (5 bases). The length of the CDR3 is 15 residues. Per germline, CDR1 LNHDA and CDR2 SQIVND (reference sequence). V was shortened by 4 bases and J by 4 bases, with 13 bases between the two germline ends. CDR3 sequence: CASSTQRGSNEKLFF. The CDR3 nucleotides are TGTGCCAGTAGTACCCAAAGGGGTAGTAATGAAAAACTGTTTTTT.

The rearrangement uses TRBV20-1 and TRBJ2-7; either TRBD1 or TRBD2 may supply D (5 bases each). The length of the CDR3 is 11 residues. The germline CDR1 and CDR2 sequences are DFQATT and SNEGSKA (reference sequence). The V end was cut by 7 bases, the J end by 7 bases, with 14 bases between. CDR3 loop: CSVQYWGEQYF. In DNA, the CDR3 is TGCAGTGTTCAGTATTGGGGGGAGCAGTACTTC.

The V call is TRBV4-3, the J call TRBJ1-5; 10 positions agree with TRBD1. The germline V gene has CDR1 LGHNA and CDR2 YSLEER. With 4 bases clipped from V and 7 bases from J, the junction kept 4 bases outside the gene matches. The CDR3 consists of 14 residues. The CDR3 is CASSPGTGDQPQHF. CDR3 DNA sequence: TGCGCCAGCAGCCCAGGGACAGGGGACCAGCCCCAGCATTTT.

V and J are TRBV4-3 and TRBJ1-6; maybe TRBD1 (5 bases). The CDR3 has 16 amino acids. Germline V gives CDR1 LGHNA, CDR2 YSLEER. The ends were cut back, 1 base at V and 8 bases at J, with 15 bases in the middle. CDR3 sequence (DNA): TGCGCCAGCAGCCAAGTTCCTCGGGGGTGGGATTCACCCCTCCACTTT. This codes for CASSQVPRGWDSPLHF.